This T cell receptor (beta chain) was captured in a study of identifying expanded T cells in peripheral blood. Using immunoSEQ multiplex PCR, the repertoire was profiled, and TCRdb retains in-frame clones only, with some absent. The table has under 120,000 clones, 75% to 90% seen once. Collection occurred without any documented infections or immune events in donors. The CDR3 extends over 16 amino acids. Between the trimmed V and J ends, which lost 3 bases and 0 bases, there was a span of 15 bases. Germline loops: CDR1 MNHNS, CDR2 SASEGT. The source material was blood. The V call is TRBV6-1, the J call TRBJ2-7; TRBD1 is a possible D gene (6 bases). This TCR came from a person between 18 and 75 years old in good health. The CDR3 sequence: CASSDSSTGYSYEQYF. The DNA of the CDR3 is TGTGCCAGCAGTGATTCTTCGACAGGCTACTCCTACGAGCAGTACTTC.